This record looks at one T cell receptor (beta chain) sequence and its context. No antigen is known for it. Within one base of it there is no much larger clone, and no base qualities were kept. The record originates from a study of cytomegalovirus exposure and HLA in healthy donors (dated by TCRdb to between 2016 and 2019). The study in broad terms: According to a later analysis, one platform produced both the 110 or so validation repertoires and the 666 repertoires of the first cohort. The study aimed to test whether cataloging public T cell receptors could reveal signatures of past pathogen exposure. Besides the first cohort of roughly 640 subjects, a separate validation cohort made up of 120 different subjects was used. To predict cytomegalovirus infection status, the study combined high-throughput TCR immunosequencing, statistical association of individual TCRs with disease status, and machine learning. Study-wide conclusions, independent of this receptor: The classifier was reported to diagnose cytomegalovirus status with high specificity and sensitivity in both the original cohort and the validation cohort. In vitro tests confirmed that three of the cytomegalovirus-associated TCR beta chains recognize cytomegalovirus antigens. The authors suggested that the approach could potentially be extended to other disease states and immunological phenotypes. All 120 or so repertoires were used to score co-occurrence in the validation cohort in a later analysis, because that analysis had no HLA typing for the cohort. Most TCR sequences were seen in very few donors, while some public TCRs were found in many individuals. In a later analysis, TCRs clustered in the first cohort were found to also tend to co-occur in the approximately 110 validation repertoires, with around 94% of cluster scores above 0. The study listed around 160 TCR beta chains as associated with cytomegalovirus.

Trimming costs V 2 bases and J 1 base, and their ends lie 15 bases apart. From cysteine to phenylalanine, the CDR3 is 17 amino acids long. CDR3 DNA is the only sequence kept; it has 51 bases, read in frame from the first base. Sequences SEHNR (CDR1) and FQNEAQ (CDR2) are obtained from the germline V gene (reference sequence). Library preparation was by the immunoSEQ multiplex PCR assay. The study's own analysis went as follows. A statistical classification framework was built to diagnose cytomegalovirus status from the catalog of TCR beta chain sequences. TCRdb retrieved this table from immuneACCESS and kept in-frame rearrangements only. Not all clones are present; in checked studies, unresolved V genes account for under half, and no reason is known for the remainder. That table furnishes V, J and clone size, whereas the DNA furnished D and trimming. For this sample the table gives approximately 120,000 clones, of which about 94% were detected only once. The leading ten clones occupy around 1.2% of the sample.

The donors were included in the validation cohort of roughly 120 subjects, a group kept apart from the roughly 700-subject first cohort. The receptor was isolated from a woman aged 18-35 years in good health and CMV-seronegative. The sequenced material came from PBMCs. The V and J segments used are TRBV7-9 and TRBJ2-1; the D gene cannot be resolved reliably. The nucleotide sequence reads as follows: TGTGCCAGCAGCTTAACTCTAACTTCCTATTCCTACAATGAGCAGTTCTTC. The translation is CASSLTLTSYSYNEQFF.